This passage covers 15 T cell receptor beta chains from one sample sequenced in a study of shared clonotypes between healthy human individuals. Produced via immunoSEQ multiplex PCR; TCRdb's table is partial and in-frame only. The sample consists of 1,400,000 or so clones, approximately 98.5% of them appearing once. Material: naive CD4+ T cells sorted from blood. Subset specified: CD45RA+ positively selected. Receptor source: a young man in good health.

A note on this clone: Other DNA sequences in this sample translate to the same CDR3. The gene calls are TRBV5-6 and TRBJ2-1, with 11 bases fitting TRBD1. The CDR3 runs 15 residues. Germline CDR1 reads SGHDT; CDR2 reads YYEEEE. The V gene end was trimmed by 2 bases and the J gene end by 4 bases; junction bases not matched to a gene: 2. CDR3 DNA sequence: TGTGCCAGCAGCTTAGGACAGGGGGCTTACAATGAGCAGTTCTTC. Translating it yields CASSLGQGAYNEQFF.

This clone was seen a single time. The chain has TRBV2 and TRBJ2-3; the match to TRBD2 covers 8 bases. From germline, CDR1 is SNHLY and CDR2 FYNNEI. Trimming removed 4 bases from V and 1 base from J; junction bases left unmatched: 4. The CDR3 has 15 amino acids. The CDR3 DNA follows: TGTGCCAGCAGTGTTCGGGAGGGACGCACAGATACGCAGTATTTT. This gives the protein CASSVREGRTDTQYF. The full variable domain, completed using reference TRBV2 and TRBJ2-3, is EPEVTQTPSHQVTQMGQEVILRCVPISNHLYFYWYRQILGQKVEFLVSFYNNEISEKSEIFDDQFSVERPDGSNFTLKIRSTKLEDSAMYFCASSVREGRTDTQYFGPGTRLTVL.

In regard to this clone: Other DNA sequences in this specimen translate into the identical CDR3. The gene calls are TRBV5-1 and TRBJ1-4; 7 positions agree with TRBD1. Unmatched junction bases numbered 3, after V lost 4 bases and J lost 3 bases. Germline-derived CDR1 and CDR2 are SGHRS and YFSETQ. This CDR3 spans 14 amino acids. The CDR3 DNA sequence: TGCGCCAGCAGCCTGACAGGGCCTAATGAAAAACTGTTTTTT. Its protein is CASSLTGPNEKLFF.

The J gene is TRBJ2-6, the V gene TRBV18; 7 nucleotides match TRBD2. The CDR3 spans 17 residues. CDR1 is KGHSH, CDR2 LQKENI, per germline. The V gene end was trimmed by 0 bases and the J gene end by 0 bases; junction bases not matched to a gene: 2. CDR3 amino acids: CASSPPGGTSGANVLTF. Written as DNA, the CDR3 is TGTGCCAGCTCACCACCGGGGGGGACCTCTGGGGCCAACGTCCTGACTTTC.

The chain combines TRBV27 with TRBJ2-5; D is ambiguous. Deletions cut 4 bases from V and 0 bases from J, with 6 bases between. This CDR3 comprises 13 residues. Germline-derived CDR1 and CDR2 are MNHEY and SMNVEV (reference sequence). The CDR3: CASSWRYQETQYF. In DNA form, the CDR3 reads TGTGCCAGCAGTTGGCGGTACCAAGAGACCCAGTACTTC.

This sequence joins TRBV27 and TRBJ2-5; 10 bases are a match to TRBD2. V was pared by 5 bases and J by 6 bases, with 9 bases of the junction left unmatched. Germline lookup yields CDR1 MNHEY and CDR2 SMNVEV (reference sequence). The CDR3 runs 15 residues. The CDR3 region is CASSPGTSVSKTQYF. CDR3 in DNA: TGTGCCAGCAGTCCCGGGACTAGCGTGTCGAAGACCCAGTACTTC.

J is TRBJ2-1 and V is TRBV15; TRBD2 matches at 8 bases. The CDR3 runs 14 residues. V lost 8 bases and J lost 9; bases outside the gene matches: 12. Looked up from germline, CDR1 is LNHNV and CDR2 is YYDKDF (reference sequence). The CDR3 is CATGKREWNSEQFF. CDR3 sequence (DNA): TGTGCCACCGGAAAGCGGGAGTGGAATAGTGAGCAGTTCTTC.

The genes are TRBV5-6 and TRBJ2-6; D unresolved. CDR3 length: 16 amino acids. With 0 bases removed from V and 0 bases from J, the gap between germline ends came to 7 bases. Per germline, CDR1 SGHDT and CDR2 YYEEEE. DNA of the CDR3: TGTGCCAGCAGCTTGGTGAGGATCTCTGGGGCCAACGTCCTGACTTTC. Protein: CASSLVRISGANVLTF.

The chain combines TRBV5-6 with TRBJ2-5; D remains ambiguous. The ends were cut back, 0 bases at V and 5 bases at J, with 5 bases in the middle. The CDR3 sequence is 12 residues long. The germline V gene has CDR1 SGHDT and CDR2 YYEEEE. The CDR3 DNA reads as TGTGCCAGCAGCTTGGGACGGGAGACCCAGTACTTC. Protein product: CASSLGRETQYF.

About this clone: The sample carries other DNA sequences with the same CDR3. V and J are TRBV6-6 and TRBJ2-3; 9 bases agree with TRBD2. Germline values: CDR1 MNHNY, CDR2 SVGAGI (reference sequence). V dropped 2 bases and J dropped 6; count of bases not matched to a gene: 3. This CDR3 has 14 amino acids. The CDR3 here is CASSYGGRADTQYF. For the CDR3, the DNA is TGTGCCAGCAGTTACGGCGGGAGGGCCGATACGCAGTATTTT.

This chain links TRBV2 with TRBJ2-2; tentative D call: TRBD2 (6 bases). This CDR3 has 15 amino acids. Germline V gene data show CDR1 as SNHLY and CDR2 as FYNNEI. The V gene lost 3 bases and the J gene lost 7 bases, with 15 bases spanning the gap. In DNA, the CDR3 is TGTGCCAGCAGTGAGGAGGGACTCCTGCTCGGGGAGCTGTTTTTT. Translated: CASSEEGLLLGELFF.

V gene TRBV7-3 combines with J gene TRBJ1-1, with a weak D call TRBD1 (6 bases). V lost 5 bases to trimming and J lost 5 bases, with 9 bases between them. CDR1 is SGHTA and CDR2 is FQGTGA in the germline V gene. The CDR3 is 12 residues long. The DNA of the CDR3 is TGTGCCAGCAGCGCTAGGGGGACTGAAGCTTTCTTT. It codes for CASSARGTEAFF.

V gene TRBV18 combines with J gene TRBJ2-7, with 9 nucleotides matching TRBD1. V lost 4 bases, J lost 6 bases, and 7 bases stayed unmatched. CDR1 and CDR2 (germline): KGHSH, LQKENI. The CDR3 has 14 amino acids. CDR3 nucleotide sequence: TGTGCCAGCTCACGGTCCGGGACAGGGTCCGAGCAGTACTTC. Its translation: CASSRSGTGSEQYF.

The rearrangement links TRBV5-5 to TRBJ2-1; D might be TRBD1 or TRBD2, each matching 6 bases. The germline V gene has CDR1 SGHKS and CDR2 YYEKEE (reference sequence). This CDR3 is 16 amino acids long. Deletions cut 6 bases from V and 0 bases from J, with 16 bases between. CDR3 DNA: TGTGCCAGCACCATCCGGGGGCTGAGCTCCTACAATGAGCAGTTCTTC. Translated: CASTIRGLSSYNEQFF.

CDR3 sequence (DNA): TGTGCCAGCTCACCCATGCAGGTGGTACAAGAGACCCAGTACTTC. Translation gives CASSPMQVVQETQYF. The rearrangement uses TRBV18 and TRBJ2-5; no definite D call. Germline V gives CDR1 KGHSH, CDR2 LQKENI. The germline V and J ends were trimmed by 3 bases and 2 bases, with 13 bases remaining between them. The CDR3 totals 15 residues.